Presented here are 9 T cell receptor beta chains from one specimen sequenced in a study of blood T cell repertoires in COVID-19. Generated by immunoSEQ multiplex PCR, the TCRdb table keeps only in-frame clones and is missing some. The sample records 65,000 to 85,000 clones, around nine tenths being singletons. Sequenced sample: peripheral blood. These TCRs come from a human donor in a cohort sampled during active COVID-19.

This clone appeared a single time. Here the CDR3 DNA reads TGTGCCAGCTCACCACCTGCGGGGGGACAAGAGACCCAGTACTTC. Encoded protein: CASSPPAGGQETQYF. V and J are TRBV18 and TRBJ2-5; 8 nucleotides line up with TRBD2. CDR1 and CDR2 from the germline V gene are KGHSH and LQKENI. This CDR3 has 15 residues. J gave up 2 bases and V 0 bases, and 2 bases lay outside the gene matches.

The chain recombines TRBV10-3 with TRBJ2-6; D is perhaps TRBD1 (5 bases). The length of the CDR3 is 16 residues. Germline CDR1 reads ENHRY; CDR2 reads SYGVKD. Trimming shortened V by 0 bases and J by 4 bases, and 10 bases separated the two germline ends. CDR3 protein: CAISESGVGGANVLTF. The CDR3 nucleotides are TGTGCCATCAGTGAGTCAGGGGTTGGAGGGGCCAACGTCCTGACTTTC.

In its sample, this clone was seen a few times. The genes are TRBV7-6 and TRBJ2-3; TRBD1 aligns across 7 bases. Germline trimming cut 5 bases from V and 1 base from J; bases unmatched to any gene: 9. The germline gives CDR1 SGHVS, CDR2 FNYEAQ. The CDR3 contains 16 residues. The CDR3 region is CASSLRTGDGTDTQYF. DNA for the CDR3: TGTGCCAGCAGCCTCCGTACAGGGGATGGCACAGATACGCAGTATTTT.

The chain uses TRBV7-3 and TRBJ2-5, with a weak D call TRBD2 (6 bases). V lost 4 bases and J 7 bases, leaving 13 bases between the germline ends. The CDR3 spans 13 residues. Germline CDR1 SGHTA, CDR2 FQGTGA. The CDR3 loop reads CASSSGPEGTQYF. Here the CDR3 DNA reads TGTGCCAGCAGCTCCGGGCCGGAGGGGACCCAGTACTTC.

This clone was seen a few times. V is TRBV9 and J is TRBJ1-6, with D tentatively TRBD1 (6 bases). V lost 2 bases, J lost 9 bases, and 12 bases lay in between. In germline, CDR1 is SGDLS, CDR2 YYNGEE. The CDR3 has 14 amino acids. The CDR3 region has the DNA TGTGCCAGCAGCGTCGGACAGCCTGGTTCACCCCTCCACTTT. This codes for CASSVGQPGSPLHF.

V is TRBV19 and J is TRBJ1-1; TRBD1 matches 10 bases. With V trimmed by 6 bases and J by 4 bases, 14 bases remained unmatched. The germline gives CDR1 LNHDA, CDR2 SQIVND (reference sequence). CDR3 length: 17 amino acids. CDR3: CASRTSRRRTGGTEAFF. For the CDR3, the DNA is TGTGCCAGTAGGACAAGCCGGCGGAGGACAGGGGGCACTGAAGCTTTCTTT.

The chain recombines TRBV5-8 with TRBJ1-4; D not resolved. Germline V gene data show CDR1 as SGHTS and CDR2 as YDEGEE. The CDR3 has 12 residues. With 0 bases removed from V and 10 bases from J, the gap between germline ends came to 7 bases. The CDR3 is CASSLVEGKLFF. DNA for the CDR3: TGTGCCAGCAGCTTGGTCGAGGGAAAACTGTTTTTT.

The J gene is TRBJ2-1, the V gene TRBV4-3, with 10 positions matching TRBD2. J lost 7 bases, V lost 0 bases, and 6 bases had no gene match. This CDR3 comprises 16 residues. The germline V gene encodes CDR1 LGHNA and CDR2 YSLEER. CDR3 sequence reads: CASSQEFLAGVNEQFF. CDR3 coding DNA: TGCGCCAGCAGCCAAGAATTCCTAGCGGGGGTTAATGAGCAGTTCTTC.

The V call is TRBV6-4, the J call TRBJ1-4; TRBD1 matches 9 bases. The CDR3 is made up of 14 amino acids. CDR1 and CDR2 from the germline V gene are MRHNA and SNTAGT. V trimming: 6 bases; J trimming: 8 bases; junction bases outside the gene matches: 7. The CDR3 protein is CASSPDRGAEKLFF. In DNA, the CDR3 is TGTGCCAGCAGCCCGGACAGGGGAGCCGAAAAACTGTTTTTT.